Presented here are 17 T cell receptor beta chains from one specimen sequenced in a study of T-cell memory formation after mild COVID-19. MiXCR, applied by TCRdb to the 5' RACE reads, yields one record per CDR3 protein. The table records roughly 110,000 distinct CDR3 sequences, around 12% of them present only once. Sequenced input: PBMCs or a T cell subset sorted from them (not recorded which). The receptors come from an adult woman who had mild COVID-19 (a few samples of this study predate the infection). Cell type and time point are not known.

The rearrangement joins TRBV12-3 or TRBV12-4 to TRBJ2-7, with D possibly being TRBD1 or TRBD2 (5 bases each). The CDR3 has 16 residues. With 6 bases removed from V and 4 bases from J, the gap between germline ends came to 22 bases. DNA of the CDR3: TGTGCCAGCAGCGATCGGGACGGCTGGTTGAATTACGAGCAGTACTTC. This gives the protein CASSDRDGWLNYEQYF.

This clonotype has only a few counts. V gene TRBV25-1 combines with J gene TRBJ1-6, with unresolved D. Trimming shortened V by 2 bases and J by 10 bases, and 12 bases separated the two germline ends. The CDR3 sequence is 14 residues long. Germline assignment: CDR1 MGHDK and CDR2 SYGVNS. The CDR3 reads CASSEASPRSPLHF. The CDR3 DNA sequence: TGTGCCAGCAGTGAAGCCAGCCCGAGGTCACCCCTCCACTTT. The full variable domain, with the rest looked up from reference TRBV25-1 and TRBJ1-6, is EADIYQTPRYLVIGTGKKITLECSQTMGHDKMYWYQQDPGMELHLIHYSYGVNSTEKGDLSSESTVSRIRTEHFPLTLESARPSHTSQYLCASSEASPRSPLHFGNGTRLTVT.

This chain uses TRBV4-1 with TRBJ2-7; 10 bases are a match to TRBD1. CDR3 size: 15 residues. The trim removed 4 bases at V and 4 bases at J, leaving 7 bases unmatched. Looked up from germline, CDR1 is MGHRA and CDR2 is YSYEKL. In DNA, the CDR3 is TGCGCCAGCAGCCCCACCGGGACAGGGGAATACGAGCAGTACTTC. Amino acid sequence: CASSPTGTGEYEQYF.

The genes are TRBV7-9 and TRBJ2-3; D is perhaps TRBD1 (6 bases). The V gene lost 11 bases and the J gene lost 2 bases, with 14 bases spanning the gap. CDR3 length: 13 residues. Germline CDR1 SEHNR, CDR2 FQNEAQ (reference sequence). For the CDR3, the DNA is TGTGCCCCCTACAGGGTTTTCACAGATACGCAGTATTTT. Amino acids: CAPYRVFTDTQYF.

This clonotype was found a few times. The chain joins TRBV6-2 or TRBV6-3 to TRBJ2-7; 13 bases are a match to TRBD2. CDR3 size: 15 residues. The V gene's germline CDR1 is MNHEY and CDR2 SVGEGT. V shed 6 bases and J 6 bases; nucleotides not matched to a gene: 8. The CDR3 reads CASSPGLAGEGEQYF. CDR3 nucleotide sequence: TGTGCCAGCAGCCCTGGACTAGCGGGAGAAGGCGAGCAGTACTTC.

The chain uses TRBV12-3 or TRBV12-4 and TRBJ1-2; D unresolved. CDR3 length equals 11 residues. Trimming left V 8 bases short and J 4 bases short, with 8 bases between. CDR3 protein: CASQSIYGYTF. Written as DNA, the CDR3 is TGTGCCAGCCAATCAATCTATGGCTACACCTTC.

This clonotype was observed at least ten times. The rearrangement joins TRBV4-1 to TRBJ2-1; D gene ambiguous. CDR1 MGHRA and CDR2 YSYEKL come from the germline V gene. The CDR3 loop spans 15 amino acids. Between the trimmed V and J ends, which lost 3 bases and 3 bases, there was a span of 12 bases. The CDR3 nucleotides are TGCGCCAGCAGCCAGTTAACTACCGGCTACAATGAGCAGTTCTTC. Encoded protein: CASSQLTTGYNEQFF.

CDR3 sequence reads: CASSNPLASQETQYF. In DNA, the CDR3 is TGTGCCAGCAGTAATCCCTTAGCATCCCAAGAGACCCAGTACTTC. The chain links TRBV6-6 to TRBJ2-5; D uncertain. V dropped 5 bases and J dropped 1 base, with 14 bases sitting between them. The length of the CDR3 is 15 residues. From germline, CDR1 is MNHNY and CDR2 SVGAGI (reference sequence).

This clonotype has a handful of counts. The chain combines TRBV21-1 with TRBJ2-3; the table's D gene call, TRBD2, was not cross checked with the DNA. TRBV21-1 has pseudogene status. The CDR3 is 18 amino acids. CDR3 in DNA: TGTGCCAGCAGCAAAAAGGGGGATACTAGCGGGAGCCCAGATACGCAGTATTTT. As protein: CASSKKGDTSGSPDTQYF.

The chain combines TRBV7-9 with TRBJ2-1; 9 bases fit TRBD1. There are 17 residues in the CDR3. V gave up 5 bases and J gave up 5 bases; unmatched junction bases: 13. Germline assignment: CDR1 SEHNR and CDR2 FQNEAQ (reference sequence). In nucleotides, the CDR3 is TGTGCCAGCAGCCCCTGGGTTGGGGACAGGGTCCACAATGAGCAGTTCTTC. It codes for CASSPWVGDRVHNEQFF.

This chain uses TRBV10-3 with TRBJ2-3, with D perhaps matching TRBD1 (5 bases). The germline gives CDR1 ENHRY, CDR2 SYGVKD. V was shortened by 10 bases and J by 2 bases, with 16 bases between the two germline ends. The CDR3 runs to 14 residues. CDR3 region: CATQPDRNTDTQYF. DNA of the CDR3: TGTGCCACCCAACCCGACAGAAACACAGATACGCAGTATTTT.

This clonotype was seen only a few times. The genes are TRBV9 and TRBJ2-1, with D unresolved. V was cut by 1 base and J by 8 bases, with 19 bases left in between. In germline, CDR1 is SGDLS, CDR2 YYNGEE. This CDR3 region has 16 residues. In DNA form, the CDR3 reads TGTGCCAGCAGCGTAATAGGGTCCGGTGGCTGGGATGAGCAGTTCTTC. Residues: CASSVIGSGGWDEQFF.

The rearrangement links TRBV5-1 to TRBJ1-4; D not certain. V was shortened by 4 bases and J by 4 bases, with 20 bases between the two germline ends. This CDR3 has 17 residues. Germline V gene sequence: CDR1 SGHRS, CDR2 YFSETQ. The CDR3 protein is CASSARSGELYNEKLFF. The CDR3 bases are TGCGCCAGCAGCGCACGGTCCGGGGAACTCTATAATGAAAAACTGTTTTTT.

This clonotype occurred a few times. This rearrangement joins TRBV29-1 to TRBJ2-7, with unresolved D. The ends were cut back, 5 bases at V and 0 bases at J, with 20 bases in the middle. Germline V CDR1 and CDR2: SQVTM, ANQGSEA. The CDR3 is 16 amino acids. CDR3 sequence: CSVLTPPYGYSYEQYF. The DNA for the CDR3 is TGCAGCGTTCTCACCCCCCCGTACGGTTACTCCTACGAGCAGTACTTC.

The chain recombines TRBV5-1 with TRBJ2-6, with D uncertain. The CDR3 runs 15 residues. CDR1 and CDR2 (germline): SGHRS, YFSETQ. Deletions cut 2 bases from V and 1 base from J, with 7 bases between. The DNA of the CDR3 is TGCGCCAGCAGCTTCGAAGTATCTGGGGCCAACGTCCTGACTTTC. It is translated as CASSFEVSGANVLTF.

The chain is built from TRBV7-8 and TRBJ1-1; 7 nucleotides agree with TRBD1. CDR1 and CDR2 (germline): SGHVS, FQNEAQ. The CDR3 runs 15 residues. The J segment lost 0 bases and the V segment lost 5 bases, leaving 6 bases of the junction unmatched. The CDR3 DNA reads TGTGCCAGCAGCCCCGGGACAGTGATGAACACTGAAGCTTTCTTT. Residues: CASSPGTVMNTEAFF.

This clonotype was observed many times. The CDR3: CASSPPYYNEQFF. CDR3 bases: TGTGCCAGCAGCCCTCCTTATTACAATGAGCAGTTCTTC. The chain uses TRBV6-2 or TRBV6-3 and TRBJ2-1; no reliable D call. The CDR3 is 13 residues long. V lost 6 bases and J 4 bases, leaving 10 bases between the germline ends. The germline V gene encodes CDR1 MNHEY and CDR2 SVGEGT.